This passage covers 10 T cell receptor beta chains from one sample sequenced in a study of T cell repertoires in cytomegalovirus infection. Via MiXCR, TCRdb re-called the reads, giving one row per CDR3 protein. The table lists 450,000 to 550,000 distinct CDR3 sequences, about 42% of them singletons. The antigens for these receptors are not known. This sample comprised cultured PBMCs, obtained from culture after CMV antigen stimulation. All receptors come from a human donor in good health (CMV status not recorded). Some clones in this sample may be carry-over from other donors' samples.

The chain joins TRBV7-8 to TRBJ2-3; D not resolved. The V and J ends lost 5 bases and 1 base respectively, with 7 bases between them. This CDR3 has 13 residues. Germline V CDR1 and CDR2: SGHVS, FQNEAQ. CDR3: CASSIGRTDTQYF. As DNA, the CDR3 is TGTGCCAGCAGCATCGGACGCACAGATACGCAGTATTTT.

The chain combines TRBV4-1 with TRBJ2-3; D gene unclear. Per the germline V gene, CDR1 is MGHRA and CDR2 is YSYEKL. Trimming cost V 2 bases and J 10 bases, with 16 bases left between them. This CDR3 is 14 amino acids long. The CDR3 DNA sequence: TGCGCCAGCAGCCAAATAACCGAGCGATGGGCGCAGTATTTT. Its protein product is CASSQITERWAQYF.

The table lists this clonotype with a few counts. The J gene is TRBJ1-1, the V gene TRBV6-8, with D unclear. Germline V gene data show CDR1 as MNHGY and CDR2 as SAAAGT. The CDR3 consists of 13 residues. The germline V and J ends were trimmed by 7 bases and 10 bases, with 19 bases remaining between them. CDR3 residues: CASIAPGVLGAFF. The CDR3 nucleotides are TGTGCCAGCATCGCCCCCGGTGTCTTAGGAGCTTTCTTT.

The chain has TRBV15 and TRBJ1-5; D remains unclear. With 4 bases removed from V and 7 bases from J, the gap between germline ends came to 8 bases. The CDR3 covers 12 residues. Germline V gives CDR1 LNHNV, CDR2 YYDKDF (reference sequence). The CDR3 loop is CATSKGRQPQHF. CDR3 bases: TGTGCCACCAGCAAGGGTCGACAGCCCCAGCATTTT.

This rearrangement joins TRBV11-2 to TRBJ2-3; perhaps TRBD2 as D (7 bases). Trimming shortened V by 4 bases and J by 4 bases, and 18 bases separated the two germline ends. The CDR3 runs to 16 residues. The germline V gene encodes CDR1 SGHAT and CDR2 FQNNGV. The CDR3 region is CASSSIGRGRADTQYF. Here the CDR3 DNA reads TGTGCCAGCAGCTCAATAGGGCGGGGGCGTGCAGATACGCAGTATTTT.

In this sample, this clonotype turned up a few times. This chain uses TRBV6-5 with TRBJ1-3; tentatively, D is TRBD1 (6 bases). Deletions cut 6 bases from V and 8 bases from J, with 14 bases between. Germline V gene lookup returns CDR1 MNHEY and CDR2 SVGAGI. This CDR3 region has 13 residues. Here the CDR3 reads CASRRGSRDTIYF. The CDR3 DNA follows: TGTGCCAGCAGGAGGGGGAGTCGAGACACCATATATTTT.

In its sample, this clonotype was seen a few times. The V and J genes are TRBV18 and TRBJ1-3; TRBD1 might be the D (6 bases). The germline gives CDR1 KGHSH, CDR2 LQKENI. Trimming left V 3 bases short and J 0 bases short, with 15 bases between. The CDR3 has 17 residues. CDR3 loop: CASSPSGAPSSGNTIYF. The CDR3 DNA reads as TGTGCCAGCTCACCGTCGGGGGCACCCAGCTCTGGAAACACCATATATTTT.

The chain combines TRBV2 with TRBJ1-2; tentative D call: TRBD1 (5 bases). In germline, CDR1 is SNHLY, CDR2 FYNNEI. The CDR3 is made up of 14 amino acids. Trimming cost V 11 bases and J 8 bases, with 24 bases left between them. CDR3 in DNA: TGTGCCGCGACCGGGGGGGGGACCCACCAGGGCTACACCTTC. This encodes CAATGGGTHQGYTF.

This clonotype was seen more than once but under ten times. V usage is TRBV7-2 and J usage is TRBJ1-2; D is unclear. Per the germline V gene, CDR1 is SGHTA and CDR2 is FQGNSA. V lost 5 bases and J lost 3, with 10 bases in between. This CDR3 is 13 amino acids long. The CDR3 spells CASSPEGDYGYTF. In nucleotides, the CDR3 is TGTGCCAGCAGCCCGGAGGGAGACTATGGCTACACCTTC.

V usage is TRBV7-6 and J usage is TRBJ2-1; D is unresolved. The CDR3 spans 13 residues. The germline V and J ends were trimmed by 1 base and 10 bases, with 11 bases remaining between them. Germline lookup yields CDR1 SGHVS and CDR2 FNYEAQ. The CDR3 reads CASSLDGGSEQFF. The CDR3 region has the DNA TGTGCCAGCAGCTTAGATGGTGGGTCGGAGCAGTTCTTC.